These 25 T cell receptor beta chains originate from one sample sequenced in a study of blood T cell repertoires in COVID-19. Only in-frame clones appear in the TCRdb table, and some are missing; sequencing was by immunoSEQ multiplex PCR. The sample has 340,000 or so clones, around 82% seen once. The sample taken for sequencing was peripheral blood. The source is a young man with active or convalescent COVID-19.

The chain carries TRBV18 and TRBJ1-6; D perhaps matches TRBD1 (5 bases). V lost 3 bases, J lost 9 bases, and 12 bases lay in between. This CDR3 has 14 residues. Germline CDR1 reads KGHSH; CDR2 reads LQKENI. Here the CDR3 DNA reads TGTGCCAGCTCACCTTCCCGGGGGGGTTCACCCCTCCACTTT. Translating it yields CASSPSRGGSPLHF.

The chain has TRBV6-6 and TRBJ1-2; maybe TRBD1 (6 bases). Germline V CDR1 and CDR2: MNHNY, SVGAGI (reference sequence). Trimming pared 6 bases from V and 6 bases from J, leaving 20 bases between. There are 15 residues in the CDR3. The CDR3 reads CASRGANGYRHGYTF. The CDR3 coding sequence is TGTGCCAGCAGGGGGGCAAACGGCTATCGCCATGGCTACACCTTC.

This chain uses TRBV4-3 with TRBJ1-4; D unresolved. The CDR3 sequence is 18 residues long. The germline V and J ends were trimmed by 2 bases and 7 bases, with 23 bases remaining between them. Per the germline V gene, CDR1 is LGHNA and CDR2 is YSLEER. The CDR3 sequence is CASSQYTETVVIPEKLFF. The CDR3 bases are TGCGCCAGCAGCCAATACACTGAAACAGTGGTCATTCCTGAAAAACTGTTTTTT.

The chain recombines TRBV5-8 with TRBJ2-7; TRBD2 matches at 12 bases. The ends lost 4 bases at V and 12 bases at J; junction bases unmatched: 11. The V gene's germline CDR1 is SGHTS and CDR2 YDEGEE. The CDR3 runs 14 residues. The DNA of the CDR3 is TGTGCCAGCAGCCCACGGACTAGCGGGATAGGGTGGTACTTC. It specifies CASSPRTSGIGWYF.

The table lists this clone with a few counts. CDR3 region: CASSWSSGDYEQYF. CDR3 DNA: TGTGCCAGCAGCTGGTCTAGCGGGGACTACGAGCAGTACTTC. The chain links TRBV7-2 to TRBJ2-7; 9 positions agree with TRBD2. Per the germline V gene, CDR1 is SGHTA and CDR2 is FQGNSA. The CDR3 contains 14 residues. J lost 3 bases, V lost 4 bases, and 4 bases had no gene match.

This chain connects TRBV5-1 to TRBJ2-7; TRBD1 agrees at 9 bases. Germline V lookup: CDR1 SGHRS, CDR2 YFSETQ. The CDR3 loop spans 16 amino acids. V was pared by 1 base and J by 1 base, with 6 bases of the junction left unmatched. CDR3 sequence: CASSLIHGTGSYEQYF. CDR3 nucleotides: TGCGCCAGCAGCTTGATTCACGGGACAGGGTCCTACGAGCAGTACTTC.

Notes on this clone: The conserved final phenylalanine or tryptophan is absent from the CDR3, which likely points to a read error. No DNA is shown, since the ends of the CDR3 on it are uncertain; the CDR3 is the one TCRdb lists. This chain uses TRBV6-4 with TRBJ1-2; no check of the table's D call, TRBD1, against the DNA was made. The CDR3 is made up of 14 amino acids, end residues included. Germline V gene sequence: CDR1 MRHNA, CDR2 SNTAGT. CDR3 sequence reads: CASSDPGTGVPIFL.

The chain recombines TRBV28 with TRBJ1-3; D is perhaps TRBD1 (5 bases). Trimming cost V 5 bases and J 2 bases, with 16 bases left between them. Per germline, CDR1 MDHEN and CDR2 SYDVKM. The CDR3 is 16 residues long. The CDR3 DNA sequence: TGTGCCAGCAGTCTTCAGGGCTTCGAGACTGGAAACACCATATATTTT. Amino acids: CASSLQGFETGNTIYF. The entire variable domain, with the rest obtained from reference TRBV28 and TRBJ1-3, is as follows: DVKVTQSSRYLVKRTGEKVFLECVQDMDHENMFWYRQDPGLGLRLIYFSYDVKMKEKGDIPEGYSVSREKKERFSLILESASTNQTSMYLCASSLQGFETGNTIYFGEGSWLTVV.

This chain links TRBV11-3 with TRBJ1-5, with 7 positions matching TRBD1. This CDR3 is 16 amino acids long. From germline, CDR1 is SGHNT and CDR2 YENEEA. The junction had 9 bases not matched to a gene; V was cut back by 5 bases and J by 2 bases. CDR3 in DNA: TGTGCCAGCAGCAGCGTTTGGCAGGGGGGCAATCAGCCCCAGCATTTT. Protein product: CASSSVWQGGNQPQHF.

This clone was seen a handful of times. The chain carries TRBV30 and TRBJ1-1, with TRBD1 as a possible D gene (6 bases). CDR1 GTSNPN and CDR2 SVGIG come from the germline V gene (reference sequence). The CDR3 runs 13 residues. The germline V and J ends were trimmed by 6 bases and 1 base, with 12 bases remaining between them. As DNA, the CDR3 is TGTGCCTGTTACGAACAGGGGAACACTGAAGCTTTCTTT. The encoded protein is CACYEQGNTEAFF.

The chain combines TRBV27 with TRBJ1-5; the D is unclear. Trimming removed 0 bases from V and 6 bases from J, with 6 bases in between. The germline CDR1 and CDR2 sequences are MNHEY and SMNVEV (reference sequence). The CDR3 runs to 13 residues. CDR3 amino acids: CASSLSAIQPQHF. Written as DNA, the CDR3 is TGTGCCAGCAGTTTATCGGCCATTCAGCCCCAGCATTTT.

The chain combines TRBV9 with TRBJ1-6, with TRBD1 identical over 11 bases. CDR1 and CDR2 (germline): SGDLS, YYNGEE. Trimming removed 4 bases from V and 10 bases from J; junction bases left unmatched: 4. The CDR3 extends over 14 amino acids. The CDR3, as DNA: TGTGCCAGCAGCCCCGGGACAGGGGGATCACCCCTCCACTTT. This encodes CASSPGTGGSPLHF.

The table lists this clone with a few counts. The genes are TRBV12-5 and TRBJ2-1; D is possibly TRBD2 (5 bases). V was cut by 8 bases and J by 7 bases, with 15 bases left in between. This CDR3 is built from 13 residues. In germline, CDR1 is LGHNT, CDR2 FRNRAP. The CDR3 DNA reads TGTGCTAGTTATCCGGGGTCAAGGAATGAGCAGTTCTTC. This codes for CASYPGSRNEQFF.

Here the CDR3 DNA reads TGTGCCAGCAGCCGCCGCCAGGGGGGCACCGGGGAGCTGTTTTTT. Amino acids: CASSRRQGGTGELFF. The rearrangement uses TRBV7-9 and TRBJ2-2; tentatively, D is TRBD1 (7 bases). The germline gives CDR1 SEHNR, CDR2 FQNEAQ (reference sequence). The CDR3 has 15 amino acids. V gave up 5 bases and J gave up 4 bases, with 14 bases separating them. Full variable domain (missing parts from reference TRBV7-9 and TRBJ2-2): DTGVSQNPRHKITKRGQNVTFRCDPISEHNRLYWYRQTLGQGPEFLTYFQNEAQLEKSRLLSDRFSAERPKGSFSTLEIQRTEQGDSAMYLCASSRRQGGTGELFFGEGSRLTVL.

The chain couples TRBV19 to TRBJ2-7, with D hard to call. Germline lookup yields CDR1 LNHDA and CDR2 SQIVND (reference sequence). Trimming removed 5 bases at V and 5 bases at J, with 16 bases between. The CDR3 is 14 amino acids. The CDR3 DNA follows: TGTGCCAGTAGTCCCTATACAGACGGAAACGAGCAGTACTTC. It yields the protein CASSPYTDGNEQYF.

Comment on this clone: The sample contains more than one DNA sequence encoding this CDR3. The chain combines TRBV6-5 with TRBJ2-7; the D is unclear. V was trimmed by 5 bases and J by 0 bases, leaving 5 bases between them. CDR1 is MNHEY and CDR2 is SVGAGI in the germline V gene. The CDR3 length is 12 residues. The CDR3 nucleotides are TGTGCCAGCAGTCCCATCTCCTACGAGCAGTACTTC. This gives the protein CASSPISYEQYF.

The rearrangement uses TRBV19 and TRBJ2-1, with TRBD1 matching over 10 bases. The ends lost 6 bases at V and 7 bases at J; junction bases unmatched: 9. Germline CDR1 is LNHDA and CDR2 is SQIVND (reference sequence). The CDR3 consists of 15 residues. CDR3 sequence reads: CASRKWGQGFNEQFF. The CDR3 DNA sequence: TGTGCCAGTAGAAAGTGGGGACAGGGGTTTAATGAGCAGTTCTTC.

The V gene is TRBV9, the J gene TRBJ2-5; 7 positions match TRBD1. Germline lookup yields CDR1 SGDLS and CDR2 YYNGEE. The CDR3 sequence is 13 residues long. The trim removed 3 bases at V and 2 bases at J, leaving 1 base unmatched. CDR3 residues: CASSGQGQETQYF. DNA of the CDR3: TGTGCCAGCAGCGGACAGGGACAAGAGACCCAGTACTTC.

This clone was detected only a few times. J is TRBJ2-3 and V is TRBV11-2; 7 nucleotides agree with TRBD2. CDR3 length equals 16 residues. Germline V gene sequence: CDR1 SGHAT, CDR2 FQNNGV. The trim removed 5 bases at V and 2 bases at J, leaving 10 bases unmatched. The CDR3 spells CASSTRMGLPTDTQYF. CDR3 bases: TGTGCCAGCAGCACCAGGATGGGACTACCCACAGATACGCAGTATTTT.

The rearrangement links TRBV19 to TRBJ2-2; 7 bases map to TRBD2. The CDR3 is 16 residues long. The V and J ends lost 5 bases and 3 bases, in that order; junction bases with no gene match: 9. CDR1 and CDR2 (germline): LNHDA, SQIVND (reference sequence). The CDR3 region has the DNA TGTGCCAGTAGTGGCCCCGGCGGGGGAGACACCGGGGAGCTGTTTTTT. Amino acids: CASSGPGGGDTGELFF.

The table lists this clone with a count of one. The chain couples TRBV18 to TRBJ2-2; D may be TRBD1 (6 bases). The CDR3 is 18 residues long. Trimming took off 2 bases at V and 0 bases at J, with 16 bases between the two ends. Germline V gene lookup returns CDR1 KGHSH and CDR2 LQKENI. DNA for the CDR3: TGTGCCAGCTCACCAACCAATGGAGACAGGACGAACACCGGGGAGCTGTTTTTT. As protein: CASSPTNGDRTNTGELFF.

The table lists this clone with a count of one. The chain uses TRBV6-6 and TRBJ1-5; possible D gene TRBD1, 6 bases. The V end lost 4 bases, the J end lost 4 bases, and 14 bases lay between the germline ends. Germline V lookup: CDR1 MNHNY, CDR2 SVGAGI (reference sequence). The CDR3 sequence is 15 residues long. CDR3: CASSSTGTPNQPQHF. The CDR3 DNA reads as TGTGCCAGCAGTTCCACCGGGACACCTAATCAGCCCCAGCATTTT.

The V gene is TRBV10-3, the J gene TRBJ2-3, with 16 bases lining up with TRBD2. J was trimmed by 3 bases and V by 5 bases; bases with no gene match: 8. CDR3 length: 18 amino acids. Germline loops: CDR1 ENHRY, CDR2 SYGVKD. In nucleotides, the CDR3 is TGTGCCATCAGTCCCGGGACTAGCGGGAGGGCCAGGACAGATACGCAGTATTTT. Amino acids: CAISPGTSGRARTDTQYF.

The gene calls are TRBV3-1 (or the pseudogene TRBV3-2) and TRBJ1-1, with D uncertain. Germline CDR1 LGHDT, CDR2 YNNKEL (reference sequence). This CDR3 comprises 13 residues. The V end was cut by 1 base, the J end by 6 bases, with 9 bases between. The CDR3 region has the DNA TGTGCCAGCAGCCAAGGAGGTTGGGCTGAAGCTTTCTTT. Its translation is CASSQGGWAEAFF.

The chain couples TRBV3-1 (or the pseudogene TRBV3-2) to TRBJ2-7; the D is unclear. Trimming pared 0 bases from V and 1 base from J, leaving 10 bases between. CDR3 length: 15 amino acids. Germline loops: CDR1 LGHDT, CDR2 YNNKEL (reference sequence). The CDR3 DNA reads TGTGCCAGCAGCCAAGATTTCCCCCTTTCCTACGAGCAGTACTTC. Protein: CASSQDFPLSYEQYF.